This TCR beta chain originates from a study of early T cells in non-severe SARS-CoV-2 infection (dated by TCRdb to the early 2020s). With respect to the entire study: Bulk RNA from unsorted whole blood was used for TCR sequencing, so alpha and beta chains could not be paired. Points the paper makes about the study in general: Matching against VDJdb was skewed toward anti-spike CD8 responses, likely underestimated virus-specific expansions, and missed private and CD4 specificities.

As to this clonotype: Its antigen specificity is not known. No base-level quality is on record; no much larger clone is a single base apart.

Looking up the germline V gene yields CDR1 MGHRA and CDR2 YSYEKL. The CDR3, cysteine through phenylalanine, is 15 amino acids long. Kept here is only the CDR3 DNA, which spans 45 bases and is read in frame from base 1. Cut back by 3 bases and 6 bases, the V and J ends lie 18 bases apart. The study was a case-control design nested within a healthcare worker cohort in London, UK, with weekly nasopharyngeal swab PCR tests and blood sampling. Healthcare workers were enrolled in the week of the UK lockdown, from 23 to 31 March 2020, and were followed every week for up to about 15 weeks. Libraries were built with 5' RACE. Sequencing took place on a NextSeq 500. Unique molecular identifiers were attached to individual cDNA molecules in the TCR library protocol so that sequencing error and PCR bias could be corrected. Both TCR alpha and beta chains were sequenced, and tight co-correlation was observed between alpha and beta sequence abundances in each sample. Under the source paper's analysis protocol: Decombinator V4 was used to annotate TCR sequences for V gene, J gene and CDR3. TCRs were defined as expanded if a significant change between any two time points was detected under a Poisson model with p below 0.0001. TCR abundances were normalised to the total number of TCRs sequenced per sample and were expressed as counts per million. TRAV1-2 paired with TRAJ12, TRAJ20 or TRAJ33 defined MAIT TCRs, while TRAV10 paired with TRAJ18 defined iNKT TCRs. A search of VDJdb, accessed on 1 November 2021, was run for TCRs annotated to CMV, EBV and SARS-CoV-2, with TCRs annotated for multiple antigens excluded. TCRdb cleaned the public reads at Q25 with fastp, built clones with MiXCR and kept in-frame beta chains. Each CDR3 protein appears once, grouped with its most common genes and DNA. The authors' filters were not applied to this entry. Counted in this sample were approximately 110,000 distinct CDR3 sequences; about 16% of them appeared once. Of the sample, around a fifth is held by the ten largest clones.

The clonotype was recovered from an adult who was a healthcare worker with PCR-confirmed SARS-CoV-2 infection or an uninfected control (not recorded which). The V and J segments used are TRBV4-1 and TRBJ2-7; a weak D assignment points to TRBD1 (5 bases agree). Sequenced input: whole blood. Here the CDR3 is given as CASSQGWGPNREQYF. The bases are TGCGCCAGCAGCCAGGGGTGGGGCCCCAACCGCGAGCAGTACTTC.